This TCR beta chain is from a study of blood T cell repertoires in COVID-19. Turning to the study itself: Sites across the United States, Italy and Spain contributed samples from acute and convalescent COVID-19. In each case, the material was cDNA or gDNA derived from T cells, B-cell-depleted T cells, or PBMCs.

Germline V gene lookup returns CDR1 MDHEN and CDR2 SYDVKM. The CDR3 consists of 13 residues. Trimming at V came to 6 bases and at J to 9 bases, leaving 8 bases not matched to a gene. How the authors handled the data: Quantification of nucleated cells was approximated via reference gene primer amplification. Libraries were prepared by immunoSEQ multiplex PCR; TCRdb keeps only in-frame clonotypes and omits some of them. V and J calls plus clone size are reproduced from that table; the DNA served to infer D and trimming. This sample has 100,000 to 150,000 clones; about three quarters occur once, and the top ten carry approximately 2%.

Sequenced sample: peripheral blood. The V call is TRBV28, the J call TRBJ1-1; TRBD1 aligns across 9 bases. The source of this sequence is an older woman with acute or convalescent COVID-19. The CDR3 loop is CASSPTGGKKAFF. CDR3 sequence (DNA): TGTGCCAGCAGCCCTACAGGGGGCAAAAAAGCTTTCTTT.